This T cell receptor (beta chain) was sequenced for a study of blood T cell repertoires in COVID-19. V was cut by 3 bases and J by 4 bases, with 10 bases left in between. Looked up from germline, CDR1 is MNHEY and CDR2 is SMNVEV (reference sequence). The CDR3 sequence is 14 residues long. Original data processing: The assay estimated nucleated cells by amplifying reference gene primers. Here immunoSEQ multiplex PCR was the method, and the copy in TCRdb shows in-frame clones only, minus some. That table is the source of V, J and clone size, and D and trimming were worked out from the DNA. The table records approximately 170,000 clones, around 80% of them present only once.

This chain links TRBV27 with TRBJ1-3; D gene ambiguous. Sequencing input: PBMCs or T cells enriched from blood (not recorded which). This TCR was sampled from a woman in her forties or fifties who had recovered from COVID-19. DNA for the CDR3: TGTGCCAGCAGTTTCTCCCGGGAGGGAAACACCATATATTTT. Translating gives CASSFSREGNTIYF.